What follows describes a single T cell receptor (beta chain). This clonotype was found a few times. Its antigen has not been determined. No per-base quality is available; no much larger clone lies one base away. Receptors were amplified or captured by 5' RACE. The sequencer was a NextSeq 500. The TCR library protocol attached a unique molecular identifier to each TCR cDNA molecule to allow correction of PCR and sequencing errors. In the authors' own workflow: TCR identification, UMI-based error correction and CDR3 extraction were performed with Decombinator tools. TCRs above a frequency of 2 per 1,000, corresponding to the top 1% of the tumor frequency distribution, were defined as expanded. Renyi diversity was computed with the R vegan package after each repertoire had been subsampled 100 times to 5,000 TCRs. CDR3 similarity networks were built from amino acid triplet string-kernel similarity, with CDR3s being connected when pairwise similarity was above 0.82. The public reads were reprocessed in TCRdb via fastp at Q25 and MiXCR, keeping in-frame beta chains. Each record represents a unique CDR3 protein, reported with the most common genes and DNA among its rows. These V and J calls are TCRdb output, not the study's own analysis. This sample lists 89,000 or so distinct CDR3 sequences; approximately 20% were detected once. The ten largest make up about 6.8% of the sample.

The entry originates in a study of spatial heterogeneity in lung cancer (dated by TCRdb to the late 2010s). In the study overall: More beta-chain than alpha-chain transcripts were consistently detected, likely reflecting higher beta-chain transcript abundance. In non-small cell lung cancer, the study made a quantitative comparison of TCR alpha and beta repertoires among multiple tumor regions, matched nontumor lung and blood. Nonsynonymous mutation counts, determined by whole-exome sequencing of tumor tissue, were related to TCR repertoire features. In the raw uncorrected reads, each unique combination of TCR and UMI appeared more than ten times on average. Both alpha and beta chains were TCR-sequenced in samples taken at surgery, namely 220 tumor regions, around 61 matched nontumor lung samples and around 53 PBMC samples.

The meaning of the sample's time point label: sample taken at primary tumor resection. TCR sequencing used whole RNA extracted from tumor and nontumor lung tissue, or from cryopreserved PBMC samples, without cell sorting. Samples were obtained from roughly 72 patients with early-stage, untreated non-small cell lung cancer from the lung TRACERx cohort. Only patients with enough RNA available from two or more tumor regions were chosen for TCR sequencing. V is pruned by 7 bases and J by 0 bases, leaving 5 bases of the junction without a gene match. Its CDR3 holds 15 amino acids, cysteine through phenylalanine. Just the 45-base CDR3 DNA is kept, in frame starting at base 1. From a lookup of the germline V gene (reference sequence), CDR1 and CDR2 are PRHDT and FYEKMQ. Summary of the overall study and its limitations: Additional single-cell paired TCR alpha and beta sequencing was considered necessary to confirm, at a functional level, the hypothesis that regional TCRs recognize regional mutations. Ubiquitous expanded tumor TCRs were found in blood more often at tumor resection than at routine follow-up.

The receptor's source is a male donor with early-stage non-small cell lung cancer. In this chain, TRBV13 is recombined with TRBJ2-2; 7 bases in the junction line up with TRBD1. The sample in question was PBMCs, obtained at surgery. The CDR3 protein is CASTRQGPNTGELFF. The sequence in DNA is TGTGCCAGCACTCGACAGGGCCCGAACACCGGGGAGCTGTTTTTT. Beyond the CDR3, the reference TRBV13 and TRBJ2-2 genes provide the residues; the full variable domain reads: AAGVIQSPRHLIKEKRETATLKCYPIPRHDTVYWYQQGPGQDPQFLISFYEKMQSDKGSIPDRFSAQQFSDYHSELNMSSLELGDSALYFCASTRQGPNTGELFFGEGSRLTVL.